The 15 T cell receptor beta chains below come from one sample, sequenced in a study of blood T cell repertoires in COVID-19. Sequencing used immunoSEQ multiplex PCR; TCRdb keeps in-frame clones, though not all of them. Of around 50,000 clones listed, more than 75% are singletons. Sequences were obtained from peripheral blood. These receptors came from a woman in her sixties with COVID-19, enrolled during active disease.

Here the CDR3 reads CASSLQGGTEAFF. The CDR3 DNA reads TGTGCCAGCAGCCTTCAGGGAGGGACTGAAGCTTTCTTT. The rearrangement links TRBV7-3 to TRBJ1-1; possible D gene TRBD1, 5 bases. This CDR3 is built from 13 residues. The germline CDR1 and CDR2 sequences are SGHTA and FQGTGA. Trimming left V 5 bases short and J 5 bases short, with 12 bases between.

CDR3: CASSEAGIGEWNEQFF. CDR3 in DNA: TGTGCCAGCAGTGAAGCGGGGATCGGGGAGTGGAATGAGCAGTTCTTC. J is TRBJ2-1 and V is TRBV6-1; D is possibly TRBD2 (5 bases). The CDR3 is 16 amino acids. Trimming pared 0 bases from V and 7 bases from J, leaving 16 bases between. From germline, CDR1 is MNHNS and CDR2 SASEGT.

This rearrangement joins TRBV28 to TRBJ1-2; TRBD1 might be the D (6 bases). This CDR3 comprises 12 residues. Germline CDR1 reads MDHEN; CDR2 reads SYDVKM. Trimming pared 5 bases from V and 7 bases from J, leaving 11 bases between. CDR3: CASSKRGFGYTF. CDR3 bases: TGTGCCAGCAGTAAAAGGGGGTTTGGCTACACCTTC.

There are a few counts of this clone. The chain couples TRBV2 to TRBJ1-4, with D unclear. CDR1 and CDR2 (germline): SNHLY, FYNNEI. This CDR3 region has 14 residues. V dropped 1 base and J dropped 7 bases, with 10 bases sitting between them. Here the CDR3 reads CASSEGALLEKLFF. The DNA for the CDR3 is TGTGCCAGCAGTGAAGGGGCGCTTCTTGAAAAACTGTTTTTT.

The chain couples TRBV19 to TRBJ2-5; perhaps TRBD1 as D (5 bases). Trimming pared 6 bases from V and 5 bases from J, leaving 13 bases between. CDR3 length equals 13 residues. CDR1 is LNHDA and CDR2 is SQIVND in the germline V gene (reference sequence). In nucleotides, the CDR3 is TGTGCCAGTAGAACCTGGGGCACGGAGACCCAGTACTTC. Encoded protein: CASRTWGTETQYF.

This sequence joins TRBV5-6 and TRBJ2-7; 14 nucleotides align to TRBD2. Trimming at V came to 3 bases and at J to 2 bases, leaving 13 bases not matched to a gene. Germline-derived CDR1 and CDR2 are SGHDT and YYEEEE. This CDR3 region has 19 residues. The CDR3 sequence: CASSSGPGTSGRVTYEQYF. In nucleotides, the CDR3 is TGTGCCAGCAGCTCCGGTCCCGGGACTAGCGGGAGAGTCACCTACGAGCAGTACTTC.

J is TRBJ2-2 and V is TRBV11-3, with D perhaps matching TRBD1 (6 bases). This CDR3 is 16 amino acids long. Trimming cost V 5 bases and J 2 bases, with 15 bases left between them. Looked up from germline, CDR1 is SGHNT and CDR2 is YENEEA. The DNA for the CDR3 is TGTGCCAGCAGCGATGGGGGCAGGGGCAACACCGGGGAGCTGTTTTTT. Protein: CASSDGGRGNTGELFF.

The chain couples TRBV10-2 to TRBJ2-1; TRBD1 aligns across 7 bases. CDR3 length: 13 residues. Germline V gene sequence: CDR1 WSHSY, CDR2 SAAADI. The ends lost 8 bases at V and 6 bases at J; junction bases unmatched: 7. CDR3 sequence: CASLRDRVNEQFF. For the CDR3, the DNA is TGCGCCAGCTTACGGGACAGAGTCAATGAGCAGTTCTTC.

This clone showed up just a few times. This chain uses TRBV2 with TRBJ2-1; TRBD2 agrees at 13 bases. The germline CDR1 and CDR2 sequences are SNHLY and FYNNEI. This CDR3 is built from 16 residues. The V and J ends lost 7 bases and 6 bases, in that order; junction bases with no gene match: 9. The CDR3 region has the DNA TGTGCCAGCATCCCACCGGGACTAGCGGGATCCAATGAGCAGTTCTTC. Encoded protein: CASIPPGLAGSNEQFF.

V gene TRBV28 combines with J gene TRBJ2-3; 12 nucleotides match TRBD2. The CDR3 totals 18 residues. Germline V gene sequence: CDR1 MDHEN, CDR2 SYDVKM. Losses at the gene ends were 4 bases for V and 1 base for J; bases not matched to a gene: 9. DNA for the CDR3: TGTGCCAGCAGTTCCCCGGCTAGCGGGAGGGCCCGCACAGATACGCAGTATTTT. This gives the protein CASSSPASGRARTDTQYF.

The V and J genes are TRBV19 and TRBJ2-7; tentative D call: TRBD1 (6 bases). This CDR3 contains 16 residues. V lost 4 bases, J lost 2 bases, and 18 bases lay in between. Germline CDR1 LNHDA, CDR2 SQIVND (reference sequence). The CDR3 sequence: CASSKEQGMPAYEQYF. CDR3 sequence (DNA): TGTGCCAGTAGTAAGGAACAGGGAATGCCTGCCTACGAGCAGTACTTC.

For the CDR3, the DNA is TGTGCCACCAGTGATCAACAGAATTTACAAGAGACCCAGTACTTC. Its protein product is CATSDQQNLQETQYF. This chain uses TRBV24-1 with TRBJ2-5; D is unclear. This CDR3 is 15 amino acids long. The V gene lost 3 bases and the J gene lost 2 bases, with 12 bases spanning the gap. Germline V gene sequence: CDR1 KGHDR, CDR2 SFDVKD.

J is TRBJ2-3 and V is TRBV3-1 (or the pseudogene TRBV3-2); 9 nucleotides align to TRBD2. This CDR3 spans 16 amino acids. Losses at the gene ends were 2 bases for V and 4 bases for J; bases not matched to a gene: 7. Germline CDR1 reads LGHDT; CDR2 reads YNNKEL (reference sequence). The CDR3 region is CASSQLASGISDTQYF. The CDR3 DNA reads as TGTGCCAGCAGCCAACTGGCTAGCGGGATCTCAGATACGCAGTATTTT.

The chain combines TRBV7-9 with TRBJ2-1; TRBD2 aligns across 9 bases. The trim removed 2 bases at V and 11 bases at J, leaving 10 bases unmatched. CDR1 is SEHNR, CDR2 FQNEAQ, per germline (reference sequence). The CDR3 extends over 15 amino acids. CDR3 sequence (DNA): TGTGCCAGCAGCTTAACCGCGGGAGGGCCCCTCAAGCAGTTCTTC. As protein: CASSLTAGGPLKQFF.

The genes are TRBV2 and TRBJ1-1; a possible D gene is TRBD1 (6 bases). V gave up 1 base and J gave up 3 bases, with 9 bases separating them. CDR1 is SNHLY and CDR2 is FYNNEI in the germline V gene. CDR3 length: 14 amino acids. The CDR3 loop is CASSEVQGYTEAFF. CDR3 DNA sequence: TGTGCCAGCAGTGAAGTACAGGGATACACTGAAGCTTTCTTT.